This paragraph covers one T cell receptor (beta chain) sequence. What it binds is not known. These data originate in a study of persistence of HIV-infected CD4 T cells. Notes on the study in general: CMV- and Gag-responding cells had lower TCRbeta richness than CD3/CD28-responding cells. Degenerate expanded CDR3beta sequences were enriched among CMV- and Gag-responding cells.

Sequencing used immunoSEQ version 4 in survey mode. Template was genomic DNA at around 9.3 ng/uL, with up to roughly 1 ug used per sample. Here immunoSEQ multiplex PCR was the method, and the copy in TCRdb shows in-frame clones only, minus some. The data contain over 35,000 clones, roughly 90% of them singletons. The germline V gene encodes CDR1 SGDLS and CDR2 YYNGEE. The length of the CDR3 is 15 residues. V lost 4 bases, J lost 3 bases, and 4 bases stayed unmatched. Anti-CD3/anti-CD28 beads served as a nonspecific positive control stimulus. CD4+ T cells upregulating both CD40 ligand and CD69 were sorted as responding cells.

V is TRBV9 and J is TRBJ2-6, with TRBD2 matching 7 bases. The clonotype comes from an adult man with HIV who was CMV-seropositive. Material: CD4+ T cells sorted from PBMCs after roughly 19-hour stimulation, obtained from a patient who received antiretroviral therapy. The chain's CDR3 is CASSTQRGGANVLTF. The CDR3 nucleotides are TGTGCCAGCAGCACCCAGCGGGGTGGGGCCAACGTCCTGACTTTC.